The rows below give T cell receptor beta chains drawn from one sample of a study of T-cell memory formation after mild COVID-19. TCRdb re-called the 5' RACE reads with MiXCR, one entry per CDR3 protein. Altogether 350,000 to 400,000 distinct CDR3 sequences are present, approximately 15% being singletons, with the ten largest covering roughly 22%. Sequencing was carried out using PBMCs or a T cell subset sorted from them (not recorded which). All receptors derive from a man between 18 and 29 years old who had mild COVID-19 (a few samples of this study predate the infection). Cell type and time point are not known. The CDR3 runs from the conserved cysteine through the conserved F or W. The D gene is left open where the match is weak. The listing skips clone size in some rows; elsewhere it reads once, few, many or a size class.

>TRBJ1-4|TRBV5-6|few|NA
CASGAMTTNEKLFF
TGTGCCAGTGGGGCCATGACAACTAATGAAAAACTGTTTTTT
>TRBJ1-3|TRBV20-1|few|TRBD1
CSAAQGVSGNTIYF
TGCAGTGCTGCTCAGGGGGTCTCTGGAAACACCATATATTTT
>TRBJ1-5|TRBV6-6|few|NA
CASSYSGGPYSNQPQHF
TGTGCCAGCAGTTACTCGGGGGGCCCGTATAGCAATCAGCCCCAGCATTTT
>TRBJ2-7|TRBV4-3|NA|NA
CASSQEVGRSYEQYF
TGCGCCAGCAGCCAAGAAGTGGGCAGATCCTACGAGCAGTACTTC
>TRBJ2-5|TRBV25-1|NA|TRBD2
CASSAGTTYTETQYF
TGTGCCAGCAGTGCCGGGACTACCTACACGGAGACCCAGTACTTC
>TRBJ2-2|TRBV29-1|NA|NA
CSAWSTGELFF
TGCAGCGCCTGGTCAACCGGGGAGCTGTTTTTT
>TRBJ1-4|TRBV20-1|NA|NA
CSASFRQGREKLFF
TGCAGTGCTAGCTTTCGGCAGGGACGGGAAAAACTGTTTTTT
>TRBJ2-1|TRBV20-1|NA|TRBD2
CSARLAGSSYNEQFF
TGCAGTGCTAGACTAGCGGGGAGCTCCTACAATGAGCAGTTCTTC
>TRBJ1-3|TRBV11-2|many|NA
CASSQGGGNTIYF
TGTGCCAGCAGCCAAGGGGGAGGAAACACCATATATTTT
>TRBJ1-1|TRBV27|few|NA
CASSLNGENTEAFF
TGTGCCAGCAGTTTAAACGGGGAGAACACTGAAGCTTTCTTT
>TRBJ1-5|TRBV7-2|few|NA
CASSLSTDQPQHF
TGTGCCAGCAGCTTAAGCACAGATCAGCCCCAGCATTTT
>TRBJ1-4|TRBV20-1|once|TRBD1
CSARGTGQVELFF
TGCAGTGCTAGAGGGACAGGCCAGGTTGAGCTGTTTTTT
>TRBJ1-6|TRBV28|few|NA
CASCTLFGSPLHF
TGTGCCAGCTGCACCCTGTTCGGGTCACCCCTCCACTTT
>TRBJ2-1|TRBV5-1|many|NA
CASSLEAGARTFF
TGCGCCAGCAGCTTGGAGGCTGGGGCTAGGACGTTCTTC
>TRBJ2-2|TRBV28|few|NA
CASREKGGANTGELFF
TGTGCCAGCCGCGAAAAGGGGGGGGCGAACACCGGGGAGCTGTTTTTT
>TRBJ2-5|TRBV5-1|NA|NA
CASSLGSREETQYF
TGCGCCAGCAGCTTGGGTTCCAGGGAAGAGACCCAGTACTTC
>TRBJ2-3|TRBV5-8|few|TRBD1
CASSYGRGLYSDTQYF
TGTGCCAGCAGCTACGGCAGGGGGCTTTACTCAGATACGCAGTATTTT
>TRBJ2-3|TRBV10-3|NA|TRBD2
CAISEPVGIAGGRTDTQYF
TGTGCCATCAGTGAACCAGTCGGAATAGCGGGGGGGCGGACAGATACGCAGTATTTT
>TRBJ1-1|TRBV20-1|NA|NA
CSARDRMNTEAFF
TGCAGTGCTAGAGACAGGATGAACACTGAAGCTTTCTTT
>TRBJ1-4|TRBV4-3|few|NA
CASSQGPPHQAGEKLFF
TGCGCCAGCAGCCAAGGGCCCCCGCATCAAGCGGGTGAAAAACTGTTTTTT
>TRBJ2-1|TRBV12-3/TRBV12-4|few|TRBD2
CASSLDGLASNEQFF
TGTGCCAGCAGTTTGGACGGACTAGCCTCCAATGAGCAGTTCTTC
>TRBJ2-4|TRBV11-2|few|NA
CASSVGTQGFDDIQYF
TGTGCCAGCAGCGTAGGCACACAGGGATTCGACGACATTCAGTACTTC